This TCR beta chain was identified in a study of blood T cells in healthy people across ages. Study-level findings and limits: A roughly linear age-dependent decrease characterized TCR beta diversity per million T cells.

On this clonotype itself: Its antigen is still unknown.

Together with a sample-barcoded 5' primer, a J-beta primer mix was included in a second PCR lasting about 7 to 11 cycles. TCRdb reanalysed the 5' RACE reads using MiXCR and keeps one entry per CDR3 protein. The table includes 700,000 to 950,000 distinct CDR3 sequences, roughly 44% detected once. The CDR3 length is 13 residues. Germline V gene lookup returns CDR1 LNHNV and CDR2 YYDKDF (reference sequence). With 9 bases removed from V and 0 bases from J, the gap between germline ends came to 12 bases. The sequence was obtained from a woman in her fifties or sixties in good health. V gene TRBV15 combines with J gene TRBJ2-7, with unresolved D. Sequenced material: blood. The CDR3 is CATARRLSYEQYF. The CDR3 DNA reads as TGTGCCACAGCGAGGAGACTCTCCTACGAGCAGTACTTC.